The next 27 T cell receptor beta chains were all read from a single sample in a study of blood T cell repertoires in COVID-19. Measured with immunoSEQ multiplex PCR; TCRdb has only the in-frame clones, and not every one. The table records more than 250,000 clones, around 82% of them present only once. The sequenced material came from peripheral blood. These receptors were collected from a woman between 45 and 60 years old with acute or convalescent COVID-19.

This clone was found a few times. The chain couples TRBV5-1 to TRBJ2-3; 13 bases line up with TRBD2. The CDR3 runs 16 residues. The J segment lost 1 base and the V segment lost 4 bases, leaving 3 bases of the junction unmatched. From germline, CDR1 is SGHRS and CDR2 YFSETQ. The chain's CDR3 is CASSTGTSGGTDTQYF. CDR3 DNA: TGCGCCAGCAGCACCGGGACTAGCGGGGGCACAGATACGCAGTATTTT.

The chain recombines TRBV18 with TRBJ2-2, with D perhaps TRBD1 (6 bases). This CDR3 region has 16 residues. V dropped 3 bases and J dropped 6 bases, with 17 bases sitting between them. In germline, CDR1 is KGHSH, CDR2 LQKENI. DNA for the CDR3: TGTGCCAGCTCACCTTCACAGGGATCTGTCGCCGGGGAGCTGTTTTTT. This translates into CASSPSQGSVAGELFF.

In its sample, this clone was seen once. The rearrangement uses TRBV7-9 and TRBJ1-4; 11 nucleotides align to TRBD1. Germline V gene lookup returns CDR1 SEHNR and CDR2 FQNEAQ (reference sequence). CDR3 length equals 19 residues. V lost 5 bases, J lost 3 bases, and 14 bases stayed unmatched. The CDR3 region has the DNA TGTGCCAGCAGCCCAGGGACAGGGGGGACCGACGAATCTAATGAAAAACTGTTTTTT. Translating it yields CASSPGTGGTDESNEKLFF.

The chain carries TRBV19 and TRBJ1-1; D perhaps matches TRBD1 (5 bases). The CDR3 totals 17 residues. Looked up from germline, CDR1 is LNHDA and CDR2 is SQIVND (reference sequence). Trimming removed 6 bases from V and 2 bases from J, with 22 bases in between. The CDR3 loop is CASRYTNAGGPNTEAFF. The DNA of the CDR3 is TGTGCCAGTAGGTACACGAACGCCGGGGGTCCTAACACTGAAGCTTTCTTT.

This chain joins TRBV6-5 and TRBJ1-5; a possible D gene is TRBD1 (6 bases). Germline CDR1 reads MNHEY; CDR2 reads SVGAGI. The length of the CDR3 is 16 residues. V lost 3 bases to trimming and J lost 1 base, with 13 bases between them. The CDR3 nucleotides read TGTGCCAGCAGTTATACCGGGACATGGAGCAATCAGCCCCAGCATTTT. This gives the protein CASSYTGTWSNQPQHF.

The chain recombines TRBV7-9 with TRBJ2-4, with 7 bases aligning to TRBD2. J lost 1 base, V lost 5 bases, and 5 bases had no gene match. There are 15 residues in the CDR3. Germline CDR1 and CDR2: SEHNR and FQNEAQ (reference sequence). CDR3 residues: CASSRGVGAKNIQYF. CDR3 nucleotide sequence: TGTGCCAGCAGCCGGGGGGTAGGTGCCAAAAACATTCAGTACTTC.

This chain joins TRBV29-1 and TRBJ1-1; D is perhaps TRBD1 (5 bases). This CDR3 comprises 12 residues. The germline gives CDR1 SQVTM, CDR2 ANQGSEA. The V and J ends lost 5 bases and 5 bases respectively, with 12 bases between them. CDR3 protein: CSVSGGGTEAFF. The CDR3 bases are TGCAGCGTTAGCGGGGGTGGAACTGAAGCTTTCTTT.

Written as DNA, the CDR3 is TGTGCCAGCAGCCCAGCAGGGACAGTAAACACCGGGGAGCTGTTTTTT. It codes for CASSPAGTVNTGELFF. The chain joins TRBV5-4 to TRBJ2-2, with 7 bases lining up with TRBD1. The CDR3 totals 16 residues. Trimming at V came to 4 bases and at J to 2 bases, leaving 8 bases not matched to a gene. The V gene's germline CDR1 is SGHNT and CDR2 YYREEE (reference sequence).

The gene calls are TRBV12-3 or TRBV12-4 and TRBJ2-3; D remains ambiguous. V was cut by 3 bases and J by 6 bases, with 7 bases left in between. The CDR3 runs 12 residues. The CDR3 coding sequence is TGTGCCAGCAGTTTCCCTAAGGATACGCAGTATTTT. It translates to CASSFPKDTQYF.

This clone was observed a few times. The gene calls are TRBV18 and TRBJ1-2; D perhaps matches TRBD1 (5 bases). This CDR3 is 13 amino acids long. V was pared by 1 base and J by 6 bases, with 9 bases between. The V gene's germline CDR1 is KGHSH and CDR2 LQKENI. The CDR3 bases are TGTGCCAGCTCACCACAGGGGAGGGATGGCTACACCTTC. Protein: CASSPQGRDGYTF.

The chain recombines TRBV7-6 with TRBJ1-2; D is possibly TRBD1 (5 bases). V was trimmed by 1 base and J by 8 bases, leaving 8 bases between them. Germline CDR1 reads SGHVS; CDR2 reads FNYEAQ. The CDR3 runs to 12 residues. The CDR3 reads CASSLVQGGYTF. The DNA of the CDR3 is TGTGCCAGCAGCTTAGTTCAGGGCGGCTACACCTTC.

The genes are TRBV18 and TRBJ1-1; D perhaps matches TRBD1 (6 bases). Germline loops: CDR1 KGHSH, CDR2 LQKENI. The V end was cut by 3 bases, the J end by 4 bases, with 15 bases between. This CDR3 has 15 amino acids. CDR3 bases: TGTGCCAGCTCACCCTGGGCCTGGGGGCGCACTGAAGCTTTCTTT. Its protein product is CASSPWAWGRTEAFF.

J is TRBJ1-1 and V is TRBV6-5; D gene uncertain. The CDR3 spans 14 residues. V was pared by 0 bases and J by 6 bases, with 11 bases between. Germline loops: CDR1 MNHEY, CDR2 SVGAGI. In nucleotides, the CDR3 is TGTGCCAGCAGTTACTCGCGGGGAAGGGCTGAAGCTTTCTTT. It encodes CASSYSRGRAEAFF.

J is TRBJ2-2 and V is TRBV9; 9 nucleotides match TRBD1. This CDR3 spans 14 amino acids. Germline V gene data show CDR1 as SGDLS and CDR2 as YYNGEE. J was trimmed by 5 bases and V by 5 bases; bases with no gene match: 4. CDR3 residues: CASRTGTGTGELFF. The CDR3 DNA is TGTGCCAGCAGAACCGGGACAGGGACCGGGGAGCTGTTTTTT.

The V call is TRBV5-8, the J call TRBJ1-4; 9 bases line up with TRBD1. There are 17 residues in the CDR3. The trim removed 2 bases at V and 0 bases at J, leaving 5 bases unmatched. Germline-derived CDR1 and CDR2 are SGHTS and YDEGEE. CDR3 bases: TGTGCCAGCAGCTTAGGGACAGGGAAGTCAACTAATGAAAAACTGTTTTTT. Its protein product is CASSLGTGKSTNEKLFF. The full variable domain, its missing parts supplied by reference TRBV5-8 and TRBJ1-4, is EAGVTQSPTHLIKTRGQQATLRCSPISGHTSVYWYQQALGLGLQFLLWYDEGEERNRGNFPPRFSGRQFPNYSSELNVNALELEDSALYLCASSLGTGKSTNEKLFFGSGTQLSVL.

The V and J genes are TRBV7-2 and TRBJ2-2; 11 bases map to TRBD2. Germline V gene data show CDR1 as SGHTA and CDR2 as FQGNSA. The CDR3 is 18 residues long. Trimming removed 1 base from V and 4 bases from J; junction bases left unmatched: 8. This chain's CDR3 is CASSLVTSGGGSTGELFF. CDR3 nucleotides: TGTGCCAGCAGCTTAGTTACTAGCGGGGGCGGGAGCACCGGGGAGCTGTTTTTT.

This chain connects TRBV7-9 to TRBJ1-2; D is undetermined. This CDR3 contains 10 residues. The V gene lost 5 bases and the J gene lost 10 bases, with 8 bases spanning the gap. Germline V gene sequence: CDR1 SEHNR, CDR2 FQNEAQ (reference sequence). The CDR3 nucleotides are TGTGCCAGCAGCCCCGGAGCCTACACCTTC. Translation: CASSPGAYTF.

CDR3: CASSPPGGWAGNTIYF. CDR3 nucleotide sequence: TGTGCCAGCAGCCCACCAGGGGGCTGGGCTGGAAACACCATATATTTT. This chain joins TRBV3-1 (or the pseudogene TRBV3-2) and TRBJ1-3; 8 bases are shared with TRBD1. The CDR3 extends over 16 amino acids. J was trimmed by 2 bases and V by 4 bases; bases with no gene match: 7. Germline assignment: CDR1 LGHDT and CDR2 YNNKEL (reference sequence).

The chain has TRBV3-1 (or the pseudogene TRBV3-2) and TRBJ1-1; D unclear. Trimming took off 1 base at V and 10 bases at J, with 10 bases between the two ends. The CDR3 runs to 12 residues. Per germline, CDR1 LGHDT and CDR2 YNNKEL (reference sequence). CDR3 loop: CASSQGTRGAFF. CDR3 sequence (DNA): TGTGCCAGCAGCCAAGGTACCCGAGGAGCTTTCTTT.

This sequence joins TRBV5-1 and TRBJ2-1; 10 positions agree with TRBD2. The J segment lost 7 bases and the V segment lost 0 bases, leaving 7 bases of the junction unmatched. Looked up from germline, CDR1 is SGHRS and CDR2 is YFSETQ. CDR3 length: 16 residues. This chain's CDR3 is CASSLARIAGGNEQFF. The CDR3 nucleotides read TGCGCCAGCAGCTTGGCCAGAATAGCGGGGGGTAATGAGCAGTTCTTC.

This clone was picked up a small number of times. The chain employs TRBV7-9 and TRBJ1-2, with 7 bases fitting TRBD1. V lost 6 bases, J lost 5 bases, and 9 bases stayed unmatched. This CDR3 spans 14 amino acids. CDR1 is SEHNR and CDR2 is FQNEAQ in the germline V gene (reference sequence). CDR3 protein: CASSSGDSIYGYTF. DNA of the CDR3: TGTGCCAGCAGTTCTGGGGACAGCATATATGGCTACACCTTC.

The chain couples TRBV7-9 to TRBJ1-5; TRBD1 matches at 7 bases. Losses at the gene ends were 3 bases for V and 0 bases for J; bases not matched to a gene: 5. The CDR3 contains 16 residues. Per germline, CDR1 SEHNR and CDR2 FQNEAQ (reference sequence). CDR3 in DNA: TGTGCCAGCAGCTTGGGGACAGCCTATAGCAATCAGCCCCAGCATTTT. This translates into CASSLGTAYSNQPQHF.

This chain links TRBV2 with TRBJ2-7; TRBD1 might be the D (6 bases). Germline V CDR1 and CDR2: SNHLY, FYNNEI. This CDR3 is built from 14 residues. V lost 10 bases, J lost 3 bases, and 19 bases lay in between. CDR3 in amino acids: CATKMRGHSYEQYF. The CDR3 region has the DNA TGTGCCACCAAAATGAGGGGACATAGCTACGAGCAGTACTTC.

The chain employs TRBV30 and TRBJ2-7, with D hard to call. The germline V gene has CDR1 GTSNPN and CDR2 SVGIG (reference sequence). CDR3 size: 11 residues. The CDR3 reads CASRSSYEQYF. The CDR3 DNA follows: TGTGCTTCTCGGAGCTCCTACGAGCAGTACTTC. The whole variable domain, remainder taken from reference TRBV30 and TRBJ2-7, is SQTIHQWPATLVQPVGSPLSLECTVEGTSNPNLYWYRQAAGRGLQLLFYSVGIGQISSEVPQNLSASRPQDRQFILSSKKLLLSDSGFYLCASRSSYEQYFGPGTRLTVT.

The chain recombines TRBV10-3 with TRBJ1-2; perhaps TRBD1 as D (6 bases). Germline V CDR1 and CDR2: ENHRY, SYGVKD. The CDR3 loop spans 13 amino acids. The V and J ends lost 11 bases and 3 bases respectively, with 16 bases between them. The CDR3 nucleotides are TGTGCCGCTACGACAGGTGACCACTATGGCTACACCTTC. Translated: CAATTGDHYGYTF.

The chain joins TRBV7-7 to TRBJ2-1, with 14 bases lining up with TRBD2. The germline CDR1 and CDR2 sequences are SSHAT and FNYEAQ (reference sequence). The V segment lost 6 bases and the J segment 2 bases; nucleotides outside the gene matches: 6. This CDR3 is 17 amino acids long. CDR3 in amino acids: CASSFRLAGGPYNEQFF. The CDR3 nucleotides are TGTGCCAGCAGTTTTAGACTAGCGGGAGGGCCCTACAATGAGCAGTTCTTC. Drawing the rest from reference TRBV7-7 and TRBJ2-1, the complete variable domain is GAGVSQSPRYKVTKRGQDVTLRCDPISSHATLYWYQQALGQGPEFLTYFNYEAQPDKSGLPSDRFSAERPEGSISTLTIQRTEQRDSAMYRCASSFRLAGGPYNEQFFGPGTRLTVL.

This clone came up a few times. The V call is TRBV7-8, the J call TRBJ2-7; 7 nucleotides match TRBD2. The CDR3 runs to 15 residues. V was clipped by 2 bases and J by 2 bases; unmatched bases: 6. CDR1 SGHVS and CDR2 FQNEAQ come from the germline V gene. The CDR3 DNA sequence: TGTGCCAGCAGCTTAACAGAGAGCGGGACCTACGAGCAGTACTTC. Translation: CASSLTESGTYEQYF.